This passage covers 22 T cell receptor beta chains from one sample sequenced in a study of HIV-infected patients and healthy controls. One entry per CDR3 protein, called by TCRdb with MiXCR from the 5' RACE reads. The table shows some 20,000 distinct CDR3 sequences, with roughly a fifth occurring only once. The source material was CD8+ T cells from blood. These receptor sequences come from a human donor in good health.

The V gene is TRBV3-2, the J gene TRBJ2-1; the D segment call TRBD1 is taken from the table without a DNA check. TRBV3-2 counts as a pseudogene. There are 17 residues in the CDR3. This CDR3 reads CASSPSSRGTKMNEQFF. The CDR3 DNA sequence: TGTGCCAGCAGCCCCAGTAGCAGGGGGACAAAAATGAATGAGCAGTTCTTC.

CDR3 residues: CASSSRTSPETQYF. CDR3 nucleotides: TGTGCCAGCAGTTCCCGGACTAGCCCGGAGACCCAGTACTTC. This chain connects TRBV13 to TRBJ2-5, with 8 nucleotides matching TRBD2. The CDR3 spans 14 residues. V was clipped by 6 bases and J by 5 bases; unmatched bases: 8. The V gene's germline CDR1 is PRHDT and CDR2 FYEKMQ (reference sequence).

There are many counts of this clonotype. The CDR3: CASSPGTGGPNQPQHF. The CDR3, as DNA: TGTGCCAGCAGCCCAGGGACAGGGGGGCCCAATCAGCCCCAGCATTTT. V gene TRBV9 combines with J gene TRBJ1-5; 11 nucleotides agree with TRBD1. Looked up from germline, CDR1 is SGDLS and CDR2 is YYNGEE. There are 16 residues in the CDR3. The V segment lost 4 bases and the J segment 3 bases; nucleotides outside the gene matches: 6.

By share of the sample, this clonotype is medium-sized. The V and J genes are TRBV11-1 and TRBJ2-1; 7 nucleotides line up with TRBD2. The J segment lost 5 bases and the V segment lost 0 bases, leaving 10 bases of the junction unmatched. This CDR3 has 17 residues. CDR1 SGHAT and CDR2 FQDESV come from the germline V gene (reference sequence). The DNA for the CDR3 is TGTGCCAGCAGCTTAGCGCGTTTTGGGGGAGGGAACAATGAGCAGTTCTTC. It translates to CASSLARFGGGNNEQFF.

This clonotype was observed at least ten times. The rearrangement uses TRBV4-2 and TRBJ2-7; the match to TRBD2 covers 8 bases. This CDR3 comprises 16 residues. Germline-derived CDR1 and CDR2 are LGHNA and YNFKEQ. V shed 2 bases and J 0 bases; nucleotides not matched to a gene: 6. DNA of the CDR3: TGTGCCAGCAGCCAATCCCGGGGGGGGCCCTCCTACGAGCAGTACTTC. Encoded protein: CASSQSRGGPSYEQYF.

In its sample, this clonotype was seen a few times. V gene TRBV7-8 combines with J gene TRBJ2-7, with D hard to call. The CDR3 runs 15 residues. With 5 bases removed from V and 0 bases from J, the gap between germline ends came to 14 bases. The V gene's germline CDR1 is SGHVS and CDR2 FQNEAQ. CDR3 DNA: TGTGCCAGCAGCAATAGTATCCTCAGCTCCTACGAGCAGTACTTC. Its translation: CASSNSILSSYEQYF.

This clonotype has ten or more counts. The chain couples TRBV7-9 to TRBJ1-1; D uncertain. There are 12 residues in the CDR3. Trimming cost V 5 bases and J 5 bases, with 9 bases left between them. Germline CDR1 SEHNR, CDR2 FQNEAQ (reference sequence). The CDR3 region is CASSTAGTEAFF. The CDR3 nucleotides are TGTGCCAGCAGCACGGCTGGGACTGAAGCTTTCTTT.

This clonotype was found many times. The rearrangement links TRBV6-5 to TRBJ2-4; weak D call: TRBD1 (5 bases). The CDR3 totals 14 residues. The germline V gene encodes CDR1 MNHEY and CDR2 SVGAGI. Trimming took 6 bases from V and 6 from J, leaving 15 bases between them. This CDR3 reads CASSPGHRGNIQYF. In DNA, the CDR3 is TGTGCCAGCAGCCCTGGACATAGGGGAAACATTCAGTACTTC.

The chain couples TRBV5-4 to TRBJ2-1; D gene ambiguous. V lost 1 base to trimming and J lost 8 bases, with 10 bases between them. Germline CDR1 reads SGHNT; CDR2 reads YYREEE (reference sequence). This CDR3 has 13 residues. CDR3 DNA: TGTGCCAGCAGCTTGAATAGCAAGGATGAGCAGTTCTTC. This sequence encodes CASSLNSKDEQFF.

This clonotype was recorded at least ten times. The rearrangement joins TRBV29-1 to TRBJ1-1; D unresolved. Germline lookup yields CDR1 SQVTM and CDR2 ANQGSEA. Trimming shortened V by 5 bases and J by 1 base, and 5 bases separated the two germline ends. The CDR3 contains 11 residues. The CDR3 nucleotides read TGCAGCGTTCCCAAGAACACTGAAGCTTTCTTT. This gives the protein CSVPKNTEAFF.

The sample holds many counts of this clonotype. This chain links TRBV7-9 with TRBJ1-1; 9 bases are a match to TRBD1. Germline trimming cut 4 bases from V and 5 bases from J; bases unmatched to any gene: 8. The CDR3 covers 15 residues. From germline, CDR1 is SEHNR and CDR2 FQNEAQ (reference sequence). CDR3 in DNA: TGTGCCAGCAGCTCGGGACAGGGCGCGGGGACTGAAGCTTTCTTT. The encoded protein is CASSSGQGAGTEAFF.

The V and J genes are TRBV29-1 and TRBJ2-7; a possible D gene is TRBD1 (7 bases). The CDR3 contains 14 residues. V lost 0 bases to trimming and J lost 2 bases, with 11 bases between them. Germline CDR1 SQVTM, CDR2 ANQGSEA. This CDR3 is CSVEERDSTYEQYF. CDR3 bases: TGCAGCGTTGAAGAGCGGGACAGTACCTACGAGCAGTACTTC.

This clonotype was counted a few times. The chain has TRBV6-1 and TRBJ1-1; the match to TRBD1 covers 7 bases. The V and J ends lost 5 bases and 3 bases, in that order; junction bases with no gene match: 18. This CDR3 comprises 18 residues. The germline CDR1 and CDR2 sequences are MNHNS and SASEGT. Written as DNA, the CDR3 is TGTGCCAGCAGTCCAACCAGGGACAGAATTGGCTTTTACACTGAAGCTTTCTTT. Its protein is CASSPTRDRIGFYTEAFF.

The chain combines TRBV7-9 with TRBJ1-1, with D uncertain. This CDR3 is 13 amino acids long. V shed 4 bases and J shed 1 base, with 7 bases lying between them. Germline CDR1 reads SEHNR; CDR2 reads FQNEAQ (reference sequence). The CDR3 protein is CASSSSGNTEAFF. The CDR3 nucleotides are TGTGCCAGCAGCTCATCAGGGAACACTGAAGCTTTCTTT.

This clonotype was seen a few times. The V and J genes are TRBV14 and TRBJ2-7; D is unresolved. The CDR3 covers 16 residues. CDR1 is SGHDN, CDR2 FVKESK, per germline. The V gene lost 0 bases and the J gene lost 2 bases, with 14 bases spanning the gap. The CDR3 region has the DNA TGTGCCAGCAGCCAAGAGGCCGACCCGTTCCCCTACGAGCAGTACTTC. Its translation is CASSQEADPFPYEQYF.

This clonotype has only a few counts. J is TRBJ2-1 and V is TRBV7-2; no firm D call. V lost 1 base and J 5 bases, leaving 12 bases between the germline ends. Looked up from germline, CDR1 is SGHTA and CDR2 is FQGNSA. CDR3 length equals 15 residues. Here the CDR3 reads CASSLVHFSHNEQFF. The CDR3 DNA follows: TGTGCCAGCAGCTTAGTCCATTTTTCCCACAATGAGCAGTTCTTC.

This clonotype was seen a few times. The rearrangement uses TRBV5-1 and TRBJ2-3; 14 bases line up with TRBD2. The germline V gene has CDR1 SGHRS and CDR2 YFSETQ. V lost 4 bases and J lost 3; bases outside the gene matches: 7. The CDR3 consists of 17 residues. The CDR3 DNA reads as TGCGCCAGCAGCCCGGGACTAGCGGGAGAGGTGACAGATACGCAGTATTTT. This sequence encodes CASSPGLAGEVTDTQYF.

J is TRBJ1-5 and V is TRBV4-1; unclear D gene. CDR3 length: 13 residues. Germline V gives CDR1 MGHRA, CDR2 YSYEKL. The germline V and J ends were trimmed by 0 bases and 6 bases, with 6 bases remaining between them. The DNA for the CDR3 is TGCGCCAGCAGCCAAGAATTACGTCAGCCCCAGCATTTT. Residues: CASSQELRQPQHF.

At least ten counts were recorded for this clonotype. The chain couples TRBV27 to TRBJ1-2, with TRBD1 as a possible D gene (5 bases). The V end was cut by 5 bases, the J end by 8 bases, with 18 bases between. Germline loops: CDR1 MNHEY, CDR2 SMNVEV (reference sequence). This CDR3 contains 14 residues. Here the CDR3 reads CASSMGLSGWGYTF. CDR3 nucleotides: TGTGCCAGCAGTATGGGGCTCTCAGGGTGGGGCTACACCTTC.

At least ten counts were recorded for this clonotype. The chain has TRBV7-9 and TRBJ2-7; D is unresolved. The V and J ends lost 1 base and 2 bases respectively, with 9 bases between them. This CDR3 spans 14 amino acids. Germline V lookup: CDR1 SEHNR, CDR2 FQNEAQ (reference sequence). The CDR3 loop reads CASSLEFNPYEQYF. Written as DNA, the CDR3 is TGTGCCAGCAGCTTAGAATTCAATCCCTACGAGCAGTACTTC.

In this sample, this clonotype is medium-sized (0.01 to 0.1%). This chain joins TRBV6-1 and TRBJ1-5; tentatively, D is TRBD1 (5 bases). Looked up from germline, CDR1 is MNHNS and CDR2 is SASEGT. The CDR3 runs to 15 residues. V shed 1 base and J shed 4 bases, with 11 bases lying between them. This CDR3 is CASSEVAGSNQPQHF. The CDR3 DNA is TGTGCCAGCAGTGAAGTGGCAGGGAGTAATCAGCCCCAGCATTTT.

V gene TRBV19 combines with J gene TRBJ2-1; 11 bases map to TRBD2. Trimming at V came to 5 bases and at J to 5 bases, leaving 8 bases not matched to a gene. The germline gives CDR1 LNHDA, CDR2 SQIVND (reference sequence). The CDR3 sequence is 16 residues long. CDR3 protein: CASSPRTSGFNNEQFF. As DNA, the CDR3 is TGTGCCAGTAGTCCGCGGACTAGCGGGTTCAACAATGAGCAGTTCTTC. Full variable domain (rest looked up from reference TRBV19 and TRBJ2-1): DGGITQSPKYLFRKEGQNVTLSCEQNLNHDAMYWYRQDPGQGLRLIYYSQIVNDFQKGDIAEGYSVSREKKESFPLTVTSAQKNPTAFYLCASSPRTSGFNNEQFFGPGTRLTVL.